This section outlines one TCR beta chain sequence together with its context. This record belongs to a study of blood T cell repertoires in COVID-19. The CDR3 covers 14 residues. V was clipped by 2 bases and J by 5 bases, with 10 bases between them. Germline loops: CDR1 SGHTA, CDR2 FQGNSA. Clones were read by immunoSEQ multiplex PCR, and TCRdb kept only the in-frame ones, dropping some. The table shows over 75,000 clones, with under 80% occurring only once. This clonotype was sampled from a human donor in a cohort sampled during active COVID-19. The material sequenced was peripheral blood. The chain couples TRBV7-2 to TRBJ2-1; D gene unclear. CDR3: CASSLWVADNEQFF. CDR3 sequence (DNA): TGTGCCAGCAGCTTATGGGTGGCGGACAATGAGCAGTTCTTC.